The sequence of this TCR beta chain was determined in a study of CD8 T cells in Susac syndrome (dated 2019 in TCRdb). With respect to the entire study: The study used repertoire sequencing to test whether antigen drove CD8+ T cell activation and differentiation in Susac syndrome. CD8+ T cell repertoire clonality was compared between some 13 healthy donors, around 14 Susac syndrome patients and 15 multiple sclerosis patients. The paper's findings and limits, for the study overall: The study acknowledged that relatively few individuals were included in the TCR sequencing and HLA analysis.

CDR1 and CDR2 (LNHDA, SQIVND) derive from the germline V gene (reference sequence). Inclusive of the bounding cysteine and phenylalanine, the CDR3 is 15 residues long. Just CDR3 DNA is preserved here, 45 bases in frame from base 1. Here V drops 3 bases and J drops 5 bases, and the junction holds 7 bases not matched to any gene. RNA was extracted using the RNeasy kit, and roughly 0.5 to 1 ug of the RNA was reverse transcribed with random hexamers. The immunoSEQ multiplex PCR assay, covering 54 Vbeta and 13 Jbeta segments, was used to amplify TCR beta CDR3 regions. To correct PCR amplification bias, a synthetic template baseline was used for both primer optimization and computational correction. The authors processed their data as follows. Reads were annotated to V, D and J genes according to IMGT and were analyzed with immunoSEQ Analyzer, with only productive sequences retained. To calculate clonality, Shannon entropy was normalized by log2 of the number of productive unique sequences and then subtracted from one. For each patient and control, public and private clones were evaluated within the 100 most prevalent clones. Clones were defined as Susac-specific if absent from the healthy and MS cohorts, from 1052 published viral clones and from other ImmuneACCESS disease sequences. TCRdb itself trimmed the public reads at Q25 with fastp, ran MiXCR and retained productive beta chains. For every CDR3 protein sequence, its rows merge into one entry that carries the most common genes and DNA. TCRdb, not the original authors, processed these V and J calls. Within this sample are a few hundred thousand distinct CDR3 sequences, with approximately 90% of them counted one time only. Approximately 0.18% of the sample lies in the top ten.

Peripheral blood CD8+ and CD4+ T cells from healthy donors, Susac syndrome patients and multiple sclerosis patients were profiled using high-throughput TCR beta sequencing. Multiple sclerosis controls were treatment-naive patients with stable or active relapsing-remitting disease fulfilling revised McDonald criteria. Bulk CD8+ and CD4+ T cells were purified by magnetic negative isolation, whereas CD8+ TEMRA cells were enriched by FACS. Blood was collected in EDTA tubes and processed within 24 hours, with PBMCs isolated through density gradient centrifugation. PBMCs intended for TCR sequencing were cryopreserved in liquid nitrogen and thawed later in a water bath at 37 degrees C. The sorted or isolated CD4+, CD8+ and CD8+ TEMRA cells reached a purity of at least 90%. Details on this clonotype: The target of this receptor is not known. Base qualities are missing; no much larger clone stands one base away.

This sequence uses TRBV19 and TRBJ2-3; 8 bases in between match TRBD1. The sequencing sample was made of CD8+ T cells from PBMCs. This clonotype originated in a human donor with multiple sclerosis. The CDR3 region: CASSILGQGIDTQYF. At the DNA level, the sequence is TGTGCCAGTAGTATCCTAGGACAGGGCATAGATACGCAGTATTTT. With the rest looked up from the reference TRBV19 and TRBJ2-3 genes rather than sequenced, the full variable domain is DGGITQSPKYLFRKEGQNVTLSCEQNLNHDAMYWYRQDPGQGLRLIYYSQIVNDFQKGDIAEGYSVSREKKESFPLTVTSAQKNPTAFYLCASSILGQGIDTQYFGPGTRLTVL.